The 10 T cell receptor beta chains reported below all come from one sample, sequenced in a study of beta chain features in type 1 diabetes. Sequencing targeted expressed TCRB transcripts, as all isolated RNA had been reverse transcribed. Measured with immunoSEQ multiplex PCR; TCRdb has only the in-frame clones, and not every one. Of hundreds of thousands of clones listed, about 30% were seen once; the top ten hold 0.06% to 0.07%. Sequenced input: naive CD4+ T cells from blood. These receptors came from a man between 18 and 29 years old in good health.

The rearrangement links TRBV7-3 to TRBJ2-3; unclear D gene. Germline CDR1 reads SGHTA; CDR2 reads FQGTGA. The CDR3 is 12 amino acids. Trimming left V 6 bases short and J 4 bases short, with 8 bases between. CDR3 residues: CASSSSSDTQYF. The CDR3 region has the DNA TGTGCCAGCAGTTCTTCATCAGATACGCAGTATTTT.

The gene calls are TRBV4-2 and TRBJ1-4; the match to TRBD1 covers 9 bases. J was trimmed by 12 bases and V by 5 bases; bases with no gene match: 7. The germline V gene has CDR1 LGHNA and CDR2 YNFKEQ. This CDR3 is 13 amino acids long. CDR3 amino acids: CASSFNRDRELFF. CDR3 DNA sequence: TGTGCCAGCAGCTTCAACCGGGACAGGGAACTGTTTTTT.

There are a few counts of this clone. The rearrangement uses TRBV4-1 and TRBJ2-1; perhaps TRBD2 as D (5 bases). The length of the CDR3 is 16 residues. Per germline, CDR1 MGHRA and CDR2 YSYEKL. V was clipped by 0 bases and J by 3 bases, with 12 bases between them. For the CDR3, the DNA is TGCGCCAGCAGCCAAGATCCAGGACTGCACTACAATGAGCAGTTCTTC. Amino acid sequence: CASSQDPGLHYNEQFF.

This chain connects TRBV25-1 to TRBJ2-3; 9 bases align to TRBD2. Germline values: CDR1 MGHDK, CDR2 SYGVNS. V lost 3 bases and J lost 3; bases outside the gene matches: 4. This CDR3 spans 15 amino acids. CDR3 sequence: CASSDSGRETDTQYF. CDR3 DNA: TGTGCCAGCAGTGATAGCGGGAGAGAGACAGATACGCAGTATTTT.

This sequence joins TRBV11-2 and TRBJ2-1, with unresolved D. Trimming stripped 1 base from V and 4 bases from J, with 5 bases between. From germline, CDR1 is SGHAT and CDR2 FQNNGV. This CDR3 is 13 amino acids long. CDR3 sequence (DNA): TGTGCCAGCAGCTTAGCCCATTACAATGAGCAGTTCTTC. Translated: CASSLAHYNEQFF.

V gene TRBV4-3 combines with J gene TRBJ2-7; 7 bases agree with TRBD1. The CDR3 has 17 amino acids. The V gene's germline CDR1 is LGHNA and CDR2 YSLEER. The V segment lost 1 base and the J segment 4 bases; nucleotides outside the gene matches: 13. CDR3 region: CASSQALTGFSSYEQYF. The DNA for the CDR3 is TGCGCCAGCAGCCAAGCCCTGACAGGGTTCTCCTCTTACGAGCAGTACTTC.

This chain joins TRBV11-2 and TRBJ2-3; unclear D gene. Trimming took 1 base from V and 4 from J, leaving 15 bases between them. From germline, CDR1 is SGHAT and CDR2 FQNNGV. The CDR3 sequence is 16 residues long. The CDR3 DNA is TGTGCCAGCAGCTTAGTTTGGAGCTCCCCGCCAGATACGCAGTATTTT. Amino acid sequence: CASSLVWSSPPDTQYF.

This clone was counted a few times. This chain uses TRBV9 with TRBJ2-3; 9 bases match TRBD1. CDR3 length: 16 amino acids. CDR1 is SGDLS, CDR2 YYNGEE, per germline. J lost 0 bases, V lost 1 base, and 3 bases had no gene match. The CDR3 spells CASSVSQGASTDTQYF. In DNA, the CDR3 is TGTGCCAGCAGCGTATCACAGGGGGCTAGCACAGATACGCAGTATTTT.

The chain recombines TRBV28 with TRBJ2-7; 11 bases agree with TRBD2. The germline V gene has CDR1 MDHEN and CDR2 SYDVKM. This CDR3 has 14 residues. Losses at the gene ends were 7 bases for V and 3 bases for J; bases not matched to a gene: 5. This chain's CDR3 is CASIGTSGDYEQYF. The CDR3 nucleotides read TGTGCCAGCATTGGGACTAGCGGAGACTACGAGCAGTACTTC.

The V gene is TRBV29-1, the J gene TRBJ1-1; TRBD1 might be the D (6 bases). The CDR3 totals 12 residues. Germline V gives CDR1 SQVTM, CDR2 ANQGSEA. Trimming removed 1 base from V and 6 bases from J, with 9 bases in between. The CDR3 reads CSVEGDTPEAFF. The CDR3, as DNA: TGCAGCGTTGAAGGGGACACTCCTGAAGCTTTCTTT.